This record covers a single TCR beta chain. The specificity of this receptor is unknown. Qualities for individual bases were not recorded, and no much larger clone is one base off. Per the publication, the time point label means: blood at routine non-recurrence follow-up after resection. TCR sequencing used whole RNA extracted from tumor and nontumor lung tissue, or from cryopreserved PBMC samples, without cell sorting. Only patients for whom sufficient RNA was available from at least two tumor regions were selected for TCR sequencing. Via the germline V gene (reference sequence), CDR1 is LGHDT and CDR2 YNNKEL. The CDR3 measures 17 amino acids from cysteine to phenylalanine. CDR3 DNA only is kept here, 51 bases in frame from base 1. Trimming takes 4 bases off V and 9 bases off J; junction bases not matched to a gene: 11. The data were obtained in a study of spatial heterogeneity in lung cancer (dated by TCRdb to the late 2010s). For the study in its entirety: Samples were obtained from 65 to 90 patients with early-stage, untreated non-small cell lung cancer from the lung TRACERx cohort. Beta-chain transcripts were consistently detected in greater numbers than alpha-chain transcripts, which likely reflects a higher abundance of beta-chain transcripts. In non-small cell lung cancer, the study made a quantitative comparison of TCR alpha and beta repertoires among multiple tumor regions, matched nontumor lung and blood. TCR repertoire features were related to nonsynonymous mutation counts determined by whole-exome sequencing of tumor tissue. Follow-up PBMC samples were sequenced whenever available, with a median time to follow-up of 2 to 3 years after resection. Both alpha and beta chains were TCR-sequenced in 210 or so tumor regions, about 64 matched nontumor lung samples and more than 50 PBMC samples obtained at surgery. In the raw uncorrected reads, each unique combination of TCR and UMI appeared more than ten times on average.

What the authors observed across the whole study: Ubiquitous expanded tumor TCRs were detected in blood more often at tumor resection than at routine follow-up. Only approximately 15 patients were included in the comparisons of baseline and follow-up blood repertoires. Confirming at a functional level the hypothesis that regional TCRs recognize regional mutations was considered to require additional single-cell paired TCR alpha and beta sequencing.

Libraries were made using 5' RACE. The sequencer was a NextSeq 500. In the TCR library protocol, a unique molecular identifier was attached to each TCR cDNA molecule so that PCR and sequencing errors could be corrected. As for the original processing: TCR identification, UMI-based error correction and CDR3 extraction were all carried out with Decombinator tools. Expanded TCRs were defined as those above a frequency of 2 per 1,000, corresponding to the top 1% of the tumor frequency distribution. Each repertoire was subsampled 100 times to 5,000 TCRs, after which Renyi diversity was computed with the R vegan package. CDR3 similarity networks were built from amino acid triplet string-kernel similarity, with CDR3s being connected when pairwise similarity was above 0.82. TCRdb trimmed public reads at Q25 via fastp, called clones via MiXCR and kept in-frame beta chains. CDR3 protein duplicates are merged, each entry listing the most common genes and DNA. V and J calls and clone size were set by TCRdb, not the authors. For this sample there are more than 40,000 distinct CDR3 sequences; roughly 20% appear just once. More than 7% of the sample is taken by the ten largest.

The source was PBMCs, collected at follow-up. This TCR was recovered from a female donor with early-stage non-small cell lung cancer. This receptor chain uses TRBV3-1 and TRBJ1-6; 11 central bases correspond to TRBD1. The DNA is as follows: TGTGCCAGCAGCCTAGGTGGTGGGACAGGGGGTGGTTCACCCCTCCACTTT. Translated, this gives CASSLGGGTGGGSPLHF.